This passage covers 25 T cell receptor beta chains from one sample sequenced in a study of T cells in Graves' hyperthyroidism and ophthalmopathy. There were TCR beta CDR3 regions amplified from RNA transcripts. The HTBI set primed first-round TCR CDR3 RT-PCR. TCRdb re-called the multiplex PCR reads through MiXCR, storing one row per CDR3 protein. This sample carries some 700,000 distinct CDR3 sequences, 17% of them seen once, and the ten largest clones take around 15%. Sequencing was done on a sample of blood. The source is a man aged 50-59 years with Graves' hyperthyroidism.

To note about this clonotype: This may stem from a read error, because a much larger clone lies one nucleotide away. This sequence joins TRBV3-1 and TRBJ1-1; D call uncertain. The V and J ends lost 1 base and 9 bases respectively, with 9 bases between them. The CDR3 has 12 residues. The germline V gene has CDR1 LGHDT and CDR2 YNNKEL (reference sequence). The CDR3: CASSQGRQQAFF. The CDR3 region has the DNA TGTGCCAGCAGCCAAGGTAGGCAGCAAGCTTTCTTT.

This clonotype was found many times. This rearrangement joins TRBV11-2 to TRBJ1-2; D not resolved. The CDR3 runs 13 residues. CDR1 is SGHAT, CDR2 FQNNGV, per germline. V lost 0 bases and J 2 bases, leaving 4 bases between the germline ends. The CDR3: CASSLDRNYGYTF. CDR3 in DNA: TGTGCCAGCAGCTTAGACAGGAACTATGGCTACACCTTC.

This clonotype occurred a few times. The chain's CDR3 is CAWTTDRAPGNTIYF. In nucleotides, the CDR3 is TGTGCCTGGACCACGGACAGGGCGCCGGGAAACACCATATATTTT. This chain connects TRBV30 to TRBJ1-3; 8 bases map to TRBD1. CDR1 and CDR2 (germline): GTSNPN, SVGIG (reference sequence). The V gene end was trimmed by 4 bases and the J gene end by 4 bases; junction bases not matched to a gene: 9. The CDR3 runs 15 residues.

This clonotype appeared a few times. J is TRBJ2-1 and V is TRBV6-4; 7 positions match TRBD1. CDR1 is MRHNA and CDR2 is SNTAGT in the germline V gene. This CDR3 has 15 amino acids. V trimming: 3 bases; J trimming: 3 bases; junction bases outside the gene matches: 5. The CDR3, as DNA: TGTGCCAGCAGTGAACCGGGACAGAACTACAATGAGCAGTTCTTC. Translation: CASSEPGQNYNEQFF.

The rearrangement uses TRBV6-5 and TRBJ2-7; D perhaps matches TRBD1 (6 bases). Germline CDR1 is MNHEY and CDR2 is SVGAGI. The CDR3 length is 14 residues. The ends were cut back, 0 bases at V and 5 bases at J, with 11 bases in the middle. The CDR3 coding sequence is TGTGCCAGCAGTTACTCGAACAGGGCCGACGAGCAGTACTTC. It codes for CASSYSNRADEQYF.

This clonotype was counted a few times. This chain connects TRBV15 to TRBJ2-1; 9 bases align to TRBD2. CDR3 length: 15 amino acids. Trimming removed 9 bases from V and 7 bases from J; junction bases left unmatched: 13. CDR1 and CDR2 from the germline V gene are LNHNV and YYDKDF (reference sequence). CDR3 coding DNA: TGTGCCACAGCCGGGCGGCGGGAGGGGGGGAATGAGCAGTTCTTC. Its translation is CATAGRREGGNEQFF.

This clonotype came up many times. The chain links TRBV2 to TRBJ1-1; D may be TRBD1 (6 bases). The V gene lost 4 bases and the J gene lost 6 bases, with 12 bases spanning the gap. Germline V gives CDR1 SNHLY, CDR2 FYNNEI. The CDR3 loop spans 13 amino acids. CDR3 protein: CASSASDSSEAFF. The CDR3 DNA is TGTGCCAGCAGTGCCTCGGACAGTTCTGAAGCTTTCTTT. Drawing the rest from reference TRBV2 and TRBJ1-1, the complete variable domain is EPEVTQTPSHQVTQMGQEVILRCVPISNHLYFYWYRQILGQKVEFLVSFYNNEISEKSEIFDDQFSVERPDGSNFTLKIRSTKLEDSAMYFCASSASDSSEAFFGQGTRLTVV.

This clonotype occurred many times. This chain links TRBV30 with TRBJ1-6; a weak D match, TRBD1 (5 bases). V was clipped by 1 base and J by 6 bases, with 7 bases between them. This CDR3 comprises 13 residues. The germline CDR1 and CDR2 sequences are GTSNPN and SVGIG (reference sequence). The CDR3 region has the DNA TGTGCCTGGAGTGCTCAGGGTAATTCACCCCTCCACTTT. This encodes CAWSAQGNSPLHF. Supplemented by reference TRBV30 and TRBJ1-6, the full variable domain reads SQTIHQWPATLVQPVGSPLSLECTVEGTSNPNLYWYRQAAGRGLQLLFYSVGIGQISSEVPQNLSASRPQDRQFILSSKKLLLSDSGFYLCAWSAQGNSPLHFGNGTRLTVT.

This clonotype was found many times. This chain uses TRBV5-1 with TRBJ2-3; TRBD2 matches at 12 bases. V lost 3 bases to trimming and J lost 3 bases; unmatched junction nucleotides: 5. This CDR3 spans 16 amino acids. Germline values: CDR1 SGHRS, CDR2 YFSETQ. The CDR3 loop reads CASSYGTSGPTDTQYF. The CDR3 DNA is TGCGCCAGCAGCTATGGGACTAGCGGGCCGACAGATACGCAGTATTTT.

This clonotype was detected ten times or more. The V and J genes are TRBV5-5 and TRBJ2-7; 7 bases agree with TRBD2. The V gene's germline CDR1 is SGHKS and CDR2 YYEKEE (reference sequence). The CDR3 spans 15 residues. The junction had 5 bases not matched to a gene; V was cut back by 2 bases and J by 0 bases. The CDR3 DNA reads TGTGCCAGCAGCTTAGTCGGCGGGAGCTCCTACGAGCAGTACTTC. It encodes CASSLVGGSSYEQYF.

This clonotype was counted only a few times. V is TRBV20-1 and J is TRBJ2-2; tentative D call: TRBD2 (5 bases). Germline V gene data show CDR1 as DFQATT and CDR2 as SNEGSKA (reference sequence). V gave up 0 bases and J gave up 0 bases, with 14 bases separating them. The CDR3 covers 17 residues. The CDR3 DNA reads TGCAGTGCTAGAGATCGGAGAGTAGCGCCGAACACCGGGGAGCTGTTTTTT. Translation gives CSARDRRVAPNTGELFF.

The DNA for the CDR3 is TGTGCCAGTATTGACGGCGGAGCCAAAAACATTCAGTACTTC. It is translated as CASIDGGAKNIQYF. The chain has TRBV19 and TRBJ2-4; unclear D gene. From germline, CDR1 is LNHDA and CDR2 SQIVND (reference sequence). This CDR3 is built from 14 residues. V was clipped by 7 bases and J by 0 bases, with 10 bases between them.

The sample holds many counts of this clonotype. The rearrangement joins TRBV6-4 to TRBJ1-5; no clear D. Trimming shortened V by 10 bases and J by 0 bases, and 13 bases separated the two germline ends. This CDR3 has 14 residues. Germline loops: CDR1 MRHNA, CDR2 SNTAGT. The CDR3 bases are TGTGCCACCAGCAGAGAGTATAGCAATCAGCCCCAGCATTTT. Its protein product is CATSREYSNQPQHF.

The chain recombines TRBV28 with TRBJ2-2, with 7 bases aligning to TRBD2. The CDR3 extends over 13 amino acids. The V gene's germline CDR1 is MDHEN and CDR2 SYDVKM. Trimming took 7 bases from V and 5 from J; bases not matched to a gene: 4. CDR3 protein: CASTREGTGELFF. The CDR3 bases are TGTGCCAGCACCAGGGAGGGGACCGGGGAGCTGTTTTTT.

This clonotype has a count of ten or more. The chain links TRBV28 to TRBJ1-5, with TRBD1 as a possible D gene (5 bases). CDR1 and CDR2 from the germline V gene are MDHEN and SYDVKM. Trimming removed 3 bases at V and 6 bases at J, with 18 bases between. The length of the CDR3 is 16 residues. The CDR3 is CASSFLLRDVAQPQHF. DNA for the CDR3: TGTGCCAGCAGTTTCCTTTTGAGGGACGTGGCTCAGCCCCAGCATTTT.

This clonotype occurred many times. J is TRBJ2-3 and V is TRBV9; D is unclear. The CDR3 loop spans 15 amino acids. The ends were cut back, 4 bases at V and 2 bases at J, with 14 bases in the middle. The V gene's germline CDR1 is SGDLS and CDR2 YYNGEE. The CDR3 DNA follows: TGTGCCAGCAGCCCCTCCGCGGACCCCACAGATACGCAGTATTTT. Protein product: CASSPSADPTDTQYF.

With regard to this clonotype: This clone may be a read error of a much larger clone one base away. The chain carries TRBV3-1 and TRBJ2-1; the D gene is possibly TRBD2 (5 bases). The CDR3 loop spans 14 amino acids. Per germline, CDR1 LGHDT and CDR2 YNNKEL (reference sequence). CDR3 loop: CASSQDSGNNEQVF. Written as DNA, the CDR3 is TGTGCCAGCAGCCAAGATTCCGGGAACAATGAGCAGGTCTTC.

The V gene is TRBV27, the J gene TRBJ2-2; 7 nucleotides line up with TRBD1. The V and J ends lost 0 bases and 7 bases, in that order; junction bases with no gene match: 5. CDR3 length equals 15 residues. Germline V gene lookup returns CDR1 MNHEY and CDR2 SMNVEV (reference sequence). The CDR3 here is CASSLSPTGIGELFF. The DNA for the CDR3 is TGTGCCAGCAGTTTATCCCCGACAGGGATCGGGGAGCTGTTTTTT.

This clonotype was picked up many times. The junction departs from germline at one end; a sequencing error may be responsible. The CDR3 DNA follows: TGTGCCAGCAGTTTGAGGACAGGGGGCGGCGGTTGGGATGAGAAACTGTTTTTT. Its protein is CASSLRTGGGGWDEKLFF. This rearrangement joins TRBV27 to TRBJ1-4, with 11 nucleotides matching TRBD1. CDR3 length: 18 amino acids. Germline CDR1 and CDR2: MNHEY and SMNVEV (reference sequence).

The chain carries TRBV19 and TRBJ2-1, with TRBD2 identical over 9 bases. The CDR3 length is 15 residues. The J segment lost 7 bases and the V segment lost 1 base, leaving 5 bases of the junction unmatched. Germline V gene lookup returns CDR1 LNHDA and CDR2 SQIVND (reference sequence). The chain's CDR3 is CASSIGLAGRNEQFF. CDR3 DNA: TGTGCCAGTAGTATAGGTCTAGCGGGAAGGAATGAGCAGTTCTTC.

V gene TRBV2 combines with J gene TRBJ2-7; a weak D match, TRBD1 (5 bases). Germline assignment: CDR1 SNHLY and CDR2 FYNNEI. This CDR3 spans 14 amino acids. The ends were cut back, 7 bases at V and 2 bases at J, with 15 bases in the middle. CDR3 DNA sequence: TGTGCCAGCACCGCTTCGCCAGGGACCTACGAGCAGTACTTC. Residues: CASTASPGTYEQYF.

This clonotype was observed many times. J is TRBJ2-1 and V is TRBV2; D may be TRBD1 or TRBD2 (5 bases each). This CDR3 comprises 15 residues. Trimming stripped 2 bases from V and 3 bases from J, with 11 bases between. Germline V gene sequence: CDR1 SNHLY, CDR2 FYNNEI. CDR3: CASSERWGNYNEQFF. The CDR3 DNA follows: TGTGCCAGCAGTGAACGTTGGGGGAACTACAATGAGCAGTTCTTC.

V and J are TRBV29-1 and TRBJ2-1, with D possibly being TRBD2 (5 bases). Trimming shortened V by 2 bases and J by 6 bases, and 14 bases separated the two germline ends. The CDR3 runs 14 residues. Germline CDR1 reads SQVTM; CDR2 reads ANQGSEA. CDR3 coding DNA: TGCAGCGTTGAAATAACTAGTAGAAGCAATGAGCAGTTCTTC. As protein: CSVEITSRSNEQFF.

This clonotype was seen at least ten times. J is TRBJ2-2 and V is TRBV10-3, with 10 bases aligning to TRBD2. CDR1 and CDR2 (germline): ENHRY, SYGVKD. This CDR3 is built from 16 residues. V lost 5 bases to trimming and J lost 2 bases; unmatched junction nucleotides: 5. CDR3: CAISFSGRPNTGELFF. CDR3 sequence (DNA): TGTGCCATCAGTTTTAGCGGGAGGCCCAACACCGGGGAGCTGTTTTTT.

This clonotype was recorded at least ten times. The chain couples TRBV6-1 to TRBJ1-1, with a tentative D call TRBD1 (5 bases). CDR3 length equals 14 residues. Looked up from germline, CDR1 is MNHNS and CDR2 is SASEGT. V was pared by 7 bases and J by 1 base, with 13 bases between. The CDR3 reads CASTTTTANTEAFF. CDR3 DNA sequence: TGTGCCAGCACCACCACGACAGCGAACACTGAAGCTTTCTTT.